A selection of T cell receptor beta chains follows, all from one sample in a study of shared clonotypes between healthy human individuals. TCRdb keeps only in-frame clones here, not all; method: immunoSEQ multiplex PCR. The sample lists 1,400,000 or so clones, 98% seen once, with about 0.35% in the top ten. Sequencing was performed on naive CD4+ T cells sorted from blood. The source is a man aged 30 to 39 in good health. Both conserved end residues are part of each CDR3. D genes are given only for firm matches. For some rows the clone size is stated as once, few or many, or as a class when expanded; others skip it.

d_gene,v_gene,j_gene,abundance,CDR3aa,CDR3nt
-,TRBV18,TRBJ1-4,-,CASSPGGEKLFF,TGTGCCAGCTCACCCGGGGGGGAAAAACTGTTTTTT
-,TRBV9,TRBJ2-6,-,CASSDTRDLGWLSSGANVLTF,TGTGCCAGCAGCGATACCAGGGACCTCGGCTGGCTTTCTTCTGGGGCCAACGTCCTGACTTTC
-,TRBV5-1,TRBJ2-2,-,CASSKGTNTGELFF,TGCGCCAGCAGTAAGGGGACGAACACCGGGGAGCTGTTTTTT
-,TRBV7-2,TRBJ2-3,-,CASSQILRGDTDTQYF,TGTGCCAGCAGCCAAATCTTGCGGGGAGACACAGATACGCAGTATTTT
-,TRBV7-2,TRBJ2-7,-,CASSSSAYSYEQYF,TGTGCCAGCAGCTCCTCAGCCTACTCCTACGAGCAGTACTTC
-,TRBV2,TRBJ2-5,-,CASSEDRQETQYF,TGTGCCAGCAGTGAGGACAGACAAGAGACCCAGTACTTC
TRBD2,TRBV5-4,TRBJ2-4,once,CASTTTSIAGSIQYF,TGTGCCAGCACCACAACGTCGATAGCGGGGTCTATTCAGTACTTC
TRBD1,TRBV7-6,TRBJ1-1,-,CASSSPGTGDTEAFF,TGTGCCAGCAGCTCTCCCGGGACAGGGGACACTGAAGCTTTCTTT
-,TRBV6-1,TRBJ2-1,-,CASISNEQFF,TGTGCCAGCATATCTAATGAGCAGTTCTTC
TRBD2,TRBV7-2,TRBJ2-3,-,CASSPLAGGLTDTQYF,TGTGCCAGCAGCCCCCTCGCGGGAGGGCTTACAGATACGCAGTATTTT
TRBD1,TRBV7-9,TRBJ1-1,-,CASSPTGWPEAFF,TGTGCCAGCAGTCCGACAGGGTGGCCTGAAGCTTTCTTT
TRBD2,TRBV6-5,TRBJ2-7,-,CASSYSRGREGEQYF,TGTGCCAGCAGTTACTCGCGCGGGAGGGAGGGCGAGCAGTACTTC
TRBD1,TRBV5-4,TRBJ2-7,-,CASSLVPGQGKEQYF,TGTGCCAGCAGCTTGGTCCCGGGACAGGGGAAAGAGCAGTACTTC
-,TRBV5-4,TRBJ1-5,-,CASSSDSNQPQHF,TGTGCCAGCAGCTCTGACAGCAATCAGCCCCAGCATTTT
TRBD2,TRBV5-1,TRBJ2-7,-,CASSLEASGSTQQYF,TGCGCCAGCAGCTTGGAAGCTAGCGGGAGCACCCAGCAGTACTTC
TRBD1,TRBV5-1,TRBJ1-4,-,CASRRTGGNEKLFF,TGCGCCAGCAGGAGGACAGGGGGAAATGAAAAACTGTTTTTT
-,TRBV5-1,TRBJ2-3,-,CASSLAPAGLTDTQYF,TGCGCCAGCAGCTTGGCCCCGGCAGGCCTCACAGATACGCAGTATTTT
-,TRBV18,TRBJ2-1,-,CASSQLRGGNEQFF,TGTGCCAGCTCACAACTCAGGGGAGGCAATGAGCAGTTCTTC
-,TRBV5-4,TRBJ2-6,-,CASSSPGRPVLTF,TGTGCCAGCAGCTCTCCTGGACGCCCCGTCCTGACTTTC
TRBD2,TRBV15,TRBJ2-7,-,CAIGRRGDSYEQYF,TGTGCCATCGGAAGGCGGGGGGACTCCTACGAGCAGTACTTC
TRBD1,TRBV4-3,TRBJ1-1,-,CASSQATQGIDTEAFF,TGCGCCAGCAGCCAAGCTACACAGGGGATAGACACTGAAGCTTTCTTT
-,TRBV7-9,TRBJ1-1,once,CASSPQEGTEAFF,TGTGCCAGCAGCCCCCAGGAGGGCACTGAAGCTTTCTTT
-,TRBV10-3,TRBJ2-7,once,CASSPVHGLGSEQYF,TGTGCCAGCAGCCCCGTGCACGGGCTAGGTAGCGAGCAGTACTTC
-,TRBV5-8,TRBJ2-7,-,CASSLLGIRYEQYF,TGTGCCAGCAGCCTCTTGGGTATTCGGTACGAGCAGTACTTC
-,TRBV11-3,TRBJ2-2,-,CASSLGENTGELFF,TGTGCCAGCAGCTTAGGGGAAAACACCGGGGAGCTGTTTTTT
-,TRBV5-1,TRBJ2-6,-,CASSWRESHSGANVLTF,TGCGCCAGCAGCTGGAGGGAAAGCCACTCTGGGGCCAACGTCCTGACTTTC
TRBD1,TRBV6-5,TRBJ1-5,-,CASRPGTVQGPQHF,TGTGCCAGCAGGCCCGGGACAGTTCAGGGACCCCAGCATTTT
-,TRBV5-6,TRBJ2-1,-,CASSLFPPQAYNEQFF,TGTGCCAGCAGCTTGTTTCCTCCGCAGGCCTACAATGAGCAGTTCTTC
-,TRBV29-1,TRBJ2-7,-,CSVTENWEQYF,TGCAGCGTTACCGAAAATTGGGAGCAGTACTTC
-,TRBV11-2,TRBJ2-1,-,CASSLRHNEQFF,TGTGCCAGCAGTCTTAGGCATAATGAGCAGTTCTTC
TRBD2,TRBV5-1,TRBJ2-1,-,CASSLVFGGRANEQFF,TGCGCCAGCAGCTTGGTATTCGGCGGGAGGGCAAATGAGCAGTTCTTC
TRBD2,TRBV7-8,TRBJ2-7,-,CASSRGLAYEQYF,TGTGCCAGCAGCCGGGGACTAGCCTACGAGCAGTACTTC
TRBD2,TRBV5-1,TRBJ2-7,-,CASRLVSGSSYEQYF,TGCGCCAGCAGGTTGGTTAGCGGGAGCTCCTACGAGCAGTACTTC
TRBD2,TRBV7-3,TRBJ2-3,-,CASSPLAGEDTQYF,TGTGCCAGCAGCCCCCTAGCGGGAGAAGATACGCAGTATTTT
TRBD1,TRBV4-1,TRBJ1-2,-,CASRRPGQGAGGYTF,TGCGCCAGCAGACGGCCGGGACAGGGGGCGGGAGGCTACACCTTC
TRBD1,TRBV28,TRBJ2-7,-,CASSSPGQAYEQYF,TGTGCCAGCAGCTCACCAGGACAGGCCTACGAGCAGTACTTC
-,TRBV6-1,TRBJ2-1,-,CASRAARSSYNEQFF,TGTGCCAGCAGGGCCGCTAGGAGCTCCTACAATGAGCAGTTCTTC
-,TRBV4-3,TRBJ2-2,once,CASSQRRGAGELFF,TGCGCCAGCAGCCAACGCAGGGGCGCCGGGGAGCTGTTTTTT
-,TRBV27,TRBJ2-7,-,CASSFLLGGAEQYF,TGTGCCAGCAGTTTCCTTCTAGGAGGGGCCGAGCAGTACTTC
-,TRBV7-8,TRBJ1-3,-,CASSLAGSRAGNTIYF,TGTGCCAGCAGCTTAGCAGGGTCCAGGGCTGGAAACACCATATATTTT
-,TRBV27,TRBJ1-4,-,CASSLYRAEKLFF,TGTGCCAGCAGTTTATATCGGGCTGAAAAACTGTTTTTT
-,TRBV4-1,TRBJ2-3,-,CASSHIFKERVDTQYF,TGCGCCAGCAGCCACATTTTCAAGGAACGGGTAGATACGCAGTATTTT